The 21 T cell receptor beta chains listed next were all sequenced from one sample in a study of PD-1 blockade in classical Hodgkin lymphoma. All patients experienced relapse after autologous stem cell transplantation, and brentuximab vedotin exposure was variable. Profiled with immunoSEQ multiplex PCR; TCRdb holds only in-frame clones, not every one. Of 50,000 to 65,000 clones listed, about 88% were seen once; the top ten hold approximately 5.4%. The starting material was peripheral blood mononuclear cells (PBMCs), obtained before the second cycle of nivolumab. The receptors were gathered from a human donor with classical Hodgkin lymphoma.

In this sample, this clone turned up once. This chain links TRBV5-5 with TRBJ1-2, with unresolved D. The ends were cut back, 3 bases at V and 8 bases at J, with 14 bases in the middle. Germline V gives CDR1 SGHKS, CDR2 YYEKEE (reference sequence). The CDR3 has 13 residues. As DNA, the CDR3 is TGTGCCAGCAGCTCCGGGTCCCCTGGGGGCTACACCTTC. Translated: CASSSGSPGGYTF.

The chain has TRBV5-5 and TRBJ1-4; perhaps TRBD1 as D (5 bases). Trimming took 6 bases from V and 10 from J, leaving 28 bases between them. The CDR3 sequence is 17 residues long. Germline V gene lookup returns CDR1 SGHKS and CDR2 YYEKEE (reference sequence). The CDR3 nucleotides are TGTGCCAGCACCGAACGGAGTGGGGCTGGGTCAGGATCAAAACTGTTTTTT. This codes for CASTERSGAGSGSKLFF.

The chain is built from TRBV19 and TRBJ2-7, with D possibly being TRBD1 (6 bases). CDR1 and CDR2 (germline): LNHDA, SQIVND (reference sequence). V lost 7 bases and J lost 3, with 13 bases in between. The CDR3 is 13 residues long. CDR3 DNA: TGTGCCAGTATGGATCAGGGGAACTACGAGCAGTACTTC. This gives the protein CASMDQGNYEQYF.

The CDR3 nucleotides are TGTGCCAGCAGCGGCCAGGGGGGAGCAGGGGGCTACACCTTC. Residues: CASSGQGGAGGYTF. The chain joins TRBV7-6 to TRBJ1-2, with 7 bases identical to TRBD1. Per the germline V gene, CDR1 is SGHVS and CDR2 is FNYEAQ. This CDR3 region has 14 residues. V was pared by 5 bases and J by 8 bases, with 11 bases of the junction left unmatched.

In regard to this clone: This sample includes further DNA sequences coding for the same CDR3. The J gene is TRBJ1-1, the V gene TRBV5-1; no definite D call. The CDR3 sequence is 15 residues long. The germline gives CDR1 SGHRS, CDR2 YFSETQ. Trimming took off 0 bases at V and 0 bases at J, with 9 bases between the two ends. This CDR3 is CASSLAPGVNTEAFF. The CDR3, as DNA: TGCGCCAGCAGCTTGGCGCCAGGCGTGAACACTGAAGCTTTCTTT.

The V call is TRBV7-9, the J call TRBJ2-3; D gene ambiguous. CDR1 SEHNR and CDR2 FQNEAQ come from the germline V gene (reference sequence). The V gene lost 5 bases and the J gene lost 7 bases, with 13 bases spanning the gap. CDR3 length: 13 residues. CDR3 DNA: TGTGCCAGCAGCATTACGGTGGGGAATACGCAGTATTTT. Residues: CASSITVGNTQYF.

This sequence joins TRBV10-2 and TRBJ2-7; maybe TRBD1 (6 bases). Trimming pared 9 bases from V and 2 bases from J, leaving 14 bases between. Germline-derived CDR1 and CDR2 are WSHSY and SAAADI. This CDR3 region has 13 residues. Written as DNA, the CDR3 is TGCGCCAGTAAGATGACAGGAGCCTACGAGCAGTACTTC. Its translation is CASKMTGAYEQYF.

The count of this clone is one. The chain is built from TRBV5-1 and TRBJ2-1; 9 nucleotides agree with TRBD2. Germline values: CDR1 SGHRS, CDR2 YFSETQ. This CDR3 spans 17 amino acids. The V gene end was trimmed by 4 bases and the J gene end by 9 bases; junction bases not matched to a gene: 17. CDR3 residues: CASSALFWRGGKGEQFF. Written as DNA, the CDR3 is TGCGCCAGCAGCGCCCTCTTCTGGCGGGGGGGCAAGGGTGAGCAGTTCTTC.

The V and J genes are TRBV5-1 and TRBJ2-7; D gene uncertain. CDR3 length: 16 residues. CDR1 SGHRS and CDR2 YFSETQ come from the germline V gene. The V and J ends lost 0 bases and 0 bases respectively, with 13 bases between them. The CDR3, as DNA: TGCGCCAGCAGCTTGGTATCCGGCCCGGGCTCCTACGAGCAGTACTTC. Its translation is CASSLVSGPGSYEQYF.

This chain connects TRBV5-1 to TRBJ2-4; 7 nucleotides line up with TRBD1. There are 14 residues in the CDR3. The germline V gene encodes CDR1 SGHRS and CDR2 YFSETQ. With 0 bases clipped from V and 5 bases from J, the junction kept 2 bases outside the gene matches. The DNA for the CDR3 is TGCGCCAGCAGCTTGGGGGGACAGCAAAACATTCAGTACTTC. This encodes CASSLGGQQNIQYF.

This sequence joins TRBV29-1 and TRBJ2-7, with 7 bases fitting TRBD1. Trimming cost V 0 bases and J 2 bases; bases outside gene matches: 7. Germline lookup yields CDR1 SQVTM and CDR2 ANQGSEA. CDR3 length: 15 amino acids. CDR3 sequence (DNA): TGCAGCGTTGAAGATCCCGGACAGGAGACCTACGAGCAGTACTTC. Encoded protein: CSVEDPGQETYEQYF.

This clone was detected once. The gene calls are TRBV6-5 and TRBJ2-5, with unresolved D. V shed 0 bases and J shed 0 bases, with 11 bases lying between them. The CDR3 consists of 16 residues. CDR1 and CDR2 (germline): MNHEY, SVGAGI. In DNA form, the CDR3 reads TGTGCCAGCAGTTACTCGAGTACTTGGTACCAAGAGACCCAGTACTTC. Translation gives CASSYSSTWYQETQYF.

The chain has TRBV4-1 and TRBJ2-7; no clear D. Germline values: CDR1 MGHRA, CDR2 YSYEKL. V dropped 0 bases and J dropped 6 bases, with 6 bases sitting between them. The CDR3 spans 12 residues. The CDR3 is CASSQEGSEQYF. CDR3 nucleotide sequence: TGCGCCAGCAGCCAAGAAGGCAGCGAGCAGTACTTC.

V is TRBV6-5 and J is TRBJ1-2; TRBD1 matches at 10 bases. The CDR3 totals 15 residues. V gave up 6 bases and J gave up 5 bases; unmatched junction bases: 9. In germline, CDR1 is MNHEY, CDR2 SVGAGI. CDR3 DNA: TGTGCCAGCAGCGCACTTGGACAGGGGGATTATGGCTACACCTTC. Translation: CASSALGQGDYGYTF.

The CDR3 protein is CASSSVVGTGGGVTEAFF. The CDR3 coding sequence is TGCGCCAGCAGCTCGGTAGTCGGGACAGGGGGAGGTGTCACTGAAGCTTTCTTT. This chain joins TRBV5-1 and TRBJ1-1, with TRBD1 identical over 11 bases. This CDR3 spans 18 amino acids. Per germline, CDR1 SGHRS and CDR2 YFSETQ. J lost 4 bases, V lost 3 bases, and 14 bases had no gene match.

V is TRBV2 and J is TRBJ2-2; 12 nucleotides align to TRBD2. V was pared by 4 bases and J by 7 bases, with 7 bases of the junction left unmatched. Germline CDR1 SNHLY, CDR2 FYNNEI. There are 16 residues in the CDR3. As DNA, the CDR3 is TGTGCCAGCAGTGCTAGCGGGGGGGCCAACGTCGGGGAGCTGTTTTTT. Encoded protein: CASSASGGANVGELFF.

The gene calls are TRBV6-5 and TRBJ2-7; D is perhaps TRBD1 (5 bases). The V gene's germline CDR1 is MNHEY and CDR2 SVGAGI. This CDR3 comprises 15 residues. Trimming removed 0 bases from V and 4 bases from J, with 13 bases in between. CDR3 bases: TGTGCCAGCAGTTACTCGAGCACAGGAGCTTACGAGCAGTACTTC. This translates into CASSYSSTGAYEQYF.

This chain uses TRBV6-5 with TRBJ2-2, with TRBD1 matching 7 bases. Germline CDR1 is MNHEY and CDR2 is SVGAGI. The CDR3 runs to 15 residues. Trimming removed 5 bases from V and 9 bases from J; junction bases left unmatched: 12. The CDR3 DNA follows: TGTGCCAGCAGTCGAACCGGGACAGTACCCAGGGAGCTGTTTTTT. Amino acids: CASSRTGTVPRELFF.

This chain connects TRBV7-9 to TRBJ2-5; TRBD1 matches 7 bases. The V and J ends lost 5 bases and 2 bases, in that order; junction bases with no gene match: 5. The CDR3 covers 14 residues. CDR1 SEHNR and CDR2 FQNEAQ come from the germline V gene (reference sequence). CDR3 sequence (DNA): TGTGCCAGCAGCCCAGTGGGACAGCAAGAGACCCAGTACTTC. Protein sequence: CASSPVGQQETQYF.

V usage is TRBV29-1 and J usage is TRBJ1-4; D is possibly TRBD1 (6 bases). Trimming shortened V by 7 bases and J by 0 bases, and 18 bases separated the two germline ends. CDR3 length equals 16 residues. The germline V gene encodes CDR1 SQVTM and CDR2 ANQGSEA. The CDR3 loop is CSASYGGPATNEKLFF. CDR3 nucleotides: TGCAGCGCCTCTTACGGGGGCCCTGCAACTAATGAAAAACTGTTTTTT.

A few counts support this clone. This chain uses TRBV2 with TRBJ1-2, with 9 bases identical to TRBD1. With V trimmed by 4 bases and J by 7 bases, 7 bases remained unmatched. The CDR3 has 14 residues. The germline V gene encodes CDR1 SNHLY and CDR2 FYNNEI. The CDR3 sequence is CASSGWDRDAGYTF. In DNA form, the CDR3 reads TGTGCCAGCAGTGGGTGGGACAGGGATGCTGGCTACACCTTC.